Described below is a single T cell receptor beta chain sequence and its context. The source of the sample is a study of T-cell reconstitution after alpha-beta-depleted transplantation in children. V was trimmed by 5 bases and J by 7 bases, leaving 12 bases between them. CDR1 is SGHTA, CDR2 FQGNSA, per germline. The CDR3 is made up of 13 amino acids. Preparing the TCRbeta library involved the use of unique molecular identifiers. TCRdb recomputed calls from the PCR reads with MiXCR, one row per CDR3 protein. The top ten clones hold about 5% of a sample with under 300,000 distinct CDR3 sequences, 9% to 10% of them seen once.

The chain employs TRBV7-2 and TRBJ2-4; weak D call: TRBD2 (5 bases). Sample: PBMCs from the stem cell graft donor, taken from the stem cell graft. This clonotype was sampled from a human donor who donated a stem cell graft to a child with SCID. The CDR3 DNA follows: TGTGCCAGCAGCACGGCGCCGGGGAACATTCAGTACTTC. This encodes CASSTAPGNIQYF.